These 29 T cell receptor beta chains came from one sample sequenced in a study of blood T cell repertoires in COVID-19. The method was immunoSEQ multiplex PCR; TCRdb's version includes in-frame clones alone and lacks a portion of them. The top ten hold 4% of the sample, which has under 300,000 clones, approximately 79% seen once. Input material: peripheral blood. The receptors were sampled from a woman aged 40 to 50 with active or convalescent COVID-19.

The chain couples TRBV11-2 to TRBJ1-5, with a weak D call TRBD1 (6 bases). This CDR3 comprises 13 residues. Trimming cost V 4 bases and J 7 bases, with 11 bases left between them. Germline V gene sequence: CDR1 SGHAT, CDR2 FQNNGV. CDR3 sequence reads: CASSSTGRQPQHF. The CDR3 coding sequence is TGTGCCAGCAGCTCGACAGGAAGGCAGCCCCAGCATTTT.

The CDR3, as DNA: TGTGCCAGCAGTTCGTGGCAGGCCTACGAGCAGTACTTC. It translates to CASSSWQAYEQYF. This chain uses TRBV27 with TRBJ2-7; D is undetermined. Germline assignment: CDR1 MNHEY and CDR2 SMNVEV (reference sequence). The CDR3 loop spans 13 amino acids. V shed 4 bases and J shed 2 bases, with 9 bases lying between them.

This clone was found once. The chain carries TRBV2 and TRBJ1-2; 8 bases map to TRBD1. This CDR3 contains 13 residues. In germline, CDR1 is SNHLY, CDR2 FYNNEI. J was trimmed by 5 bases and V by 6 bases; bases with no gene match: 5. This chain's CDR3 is CASRKDRAYGYTF. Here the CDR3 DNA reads TGTGCCAGCAGGAAGGACAGGGCTTATGGCTACACCTTC.

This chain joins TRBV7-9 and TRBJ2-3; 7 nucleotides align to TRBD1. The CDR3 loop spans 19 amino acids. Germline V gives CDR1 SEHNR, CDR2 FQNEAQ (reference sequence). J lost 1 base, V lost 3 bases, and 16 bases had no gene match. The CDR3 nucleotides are TGTGCCAGCAGCTTCTACAGGGGTGGTCCCCGTACTGGCACAGATACGCAGTATTTT. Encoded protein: CASSFYRGGPRTGTDTQYF.

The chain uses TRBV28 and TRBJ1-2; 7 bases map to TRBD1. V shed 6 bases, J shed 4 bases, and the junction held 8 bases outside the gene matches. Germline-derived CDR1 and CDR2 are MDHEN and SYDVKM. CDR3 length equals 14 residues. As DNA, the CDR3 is TGTGCCAGCAGCATTTCGGGACAGTCCTATGGCTACACCTTC. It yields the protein CASSISGQSYGYTF.

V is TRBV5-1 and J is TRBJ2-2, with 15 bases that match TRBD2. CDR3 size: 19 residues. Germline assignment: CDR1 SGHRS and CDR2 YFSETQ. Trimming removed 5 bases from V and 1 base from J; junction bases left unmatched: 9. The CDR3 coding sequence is TGCGCCAGCAGTTTACGCGGACTAGCGGGGGGGCGGAACACCGGGGAGCTGTTTTTT. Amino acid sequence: CASSLRGLAGGRNTGELFF.

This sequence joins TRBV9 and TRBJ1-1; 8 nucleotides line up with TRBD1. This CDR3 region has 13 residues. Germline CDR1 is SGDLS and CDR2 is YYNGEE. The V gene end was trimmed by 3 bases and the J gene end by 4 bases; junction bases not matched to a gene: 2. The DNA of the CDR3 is TGTGCCAGCAGCGCACAGGGGGGCACTGAAGCTTTCTTT. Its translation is CASSAQGGTEAFF.

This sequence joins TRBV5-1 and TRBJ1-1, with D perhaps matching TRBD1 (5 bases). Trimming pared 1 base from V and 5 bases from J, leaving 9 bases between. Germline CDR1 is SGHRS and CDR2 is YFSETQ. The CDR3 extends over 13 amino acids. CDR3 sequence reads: CASSLQQATEAFF. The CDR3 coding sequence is TGCGCCAGCAGCTTGCAACAGGCTACTGAAGCTTTCTTT.

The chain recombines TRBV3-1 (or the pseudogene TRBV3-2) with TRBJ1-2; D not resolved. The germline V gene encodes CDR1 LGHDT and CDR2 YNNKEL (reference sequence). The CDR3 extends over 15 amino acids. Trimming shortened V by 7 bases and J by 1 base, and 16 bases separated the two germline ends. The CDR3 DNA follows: TGTGCCAGCACTCCTTTTGTTTCGGTTAACTATGGCTACACCTTC. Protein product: CASTPFVSVNYGYTF.

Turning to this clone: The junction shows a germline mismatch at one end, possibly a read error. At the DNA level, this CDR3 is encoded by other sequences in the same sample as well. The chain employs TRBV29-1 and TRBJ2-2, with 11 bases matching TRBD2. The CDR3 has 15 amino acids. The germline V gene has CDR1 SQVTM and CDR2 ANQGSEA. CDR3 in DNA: TGCAGCGTTGGGGTGACTAGCGGGGTCACCGGAGAGCTGTTTTTT. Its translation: CSVGVTSGVTGELFF.

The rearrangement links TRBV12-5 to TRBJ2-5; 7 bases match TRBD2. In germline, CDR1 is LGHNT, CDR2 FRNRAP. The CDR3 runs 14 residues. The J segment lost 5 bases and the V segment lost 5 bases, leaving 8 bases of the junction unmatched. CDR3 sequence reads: CASGTWTRSETQYF. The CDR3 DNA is TGTGCTAGTGGTACGTGGACTAGATCTGAGACCCAGTACTTC.

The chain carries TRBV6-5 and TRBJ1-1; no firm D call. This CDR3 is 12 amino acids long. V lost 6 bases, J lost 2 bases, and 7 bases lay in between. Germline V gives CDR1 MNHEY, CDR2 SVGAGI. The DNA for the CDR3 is TGTGCCAGCAGAAATCATAACACTGAAGCTTTCTTT. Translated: CASRNHNTEAFF.

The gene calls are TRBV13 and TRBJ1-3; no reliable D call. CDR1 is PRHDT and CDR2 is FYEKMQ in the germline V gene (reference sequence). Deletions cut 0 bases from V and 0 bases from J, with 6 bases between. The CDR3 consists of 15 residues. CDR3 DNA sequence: TGTGCCAGCAGCTTAGGTGCTAGCTCTGGAAACACCATATATTTT. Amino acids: CASSLGASSGNTIYF.

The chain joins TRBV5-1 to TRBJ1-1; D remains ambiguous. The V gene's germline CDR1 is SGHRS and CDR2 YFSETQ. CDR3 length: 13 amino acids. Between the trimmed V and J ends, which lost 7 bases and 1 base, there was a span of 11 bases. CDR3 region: CASPNGENTEAFF. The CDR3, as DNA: TGCGCCAGCCCAAACGGGGAGAACACTGAAGCTTTCTTT.

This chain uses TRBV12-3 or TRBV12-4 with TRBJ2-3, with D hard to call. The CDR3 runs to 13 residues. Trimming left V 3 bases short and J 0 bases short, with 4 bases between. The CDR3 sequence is CASSFSSTDTQYF. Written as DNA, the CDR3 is TGTGCCAGCAGTTTCAGTAGCACAGATACGCAGTATTTT.

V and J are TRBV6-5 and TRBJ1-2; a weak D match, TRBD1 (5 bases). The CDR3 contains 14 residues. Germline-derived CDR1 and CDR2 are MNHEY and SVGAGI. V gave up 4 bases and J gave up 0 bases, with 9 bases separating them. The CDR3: CASSSGITNYGYTF. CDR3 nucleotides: TGTGCCAGCAGTTCAGGGATAACTAACTATGGCTACACCTTC.

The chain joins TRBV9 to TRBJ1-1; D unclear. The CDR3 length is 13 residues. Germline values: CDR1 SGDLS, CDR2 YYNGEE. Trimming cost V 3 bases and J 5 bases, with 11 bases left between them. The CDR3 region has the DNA TGTGCCAGCAGCGAGGGAGGTGGAACTGAAGCTTTCTTT. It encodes CASSEGGGTEAFF.

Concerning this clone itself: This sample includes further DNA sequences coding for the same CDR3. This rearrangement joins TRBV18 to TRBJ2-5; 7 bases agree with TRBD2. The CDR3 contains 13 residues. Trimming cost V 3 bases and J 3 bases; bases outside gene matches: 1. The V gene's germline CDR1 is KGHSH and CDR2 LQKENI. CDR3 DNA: TGTGCCAGCTCACCGAGCGGGGAAGAGACCCAGTACTTC. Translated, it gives CASSPSGEETQYF.

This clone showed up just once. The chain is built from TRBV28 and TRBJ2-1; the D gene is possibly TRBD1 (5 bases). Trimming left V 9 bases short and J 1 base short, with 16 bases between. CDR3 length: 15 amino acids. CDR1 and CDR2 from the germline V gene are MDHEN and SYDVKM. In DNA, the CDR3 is TGTGCCAGTTTCAGCCAGTCAGGGTCCTACAATGAGCAGTTCTTC. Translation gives CASFSQSGSYNEQFF.

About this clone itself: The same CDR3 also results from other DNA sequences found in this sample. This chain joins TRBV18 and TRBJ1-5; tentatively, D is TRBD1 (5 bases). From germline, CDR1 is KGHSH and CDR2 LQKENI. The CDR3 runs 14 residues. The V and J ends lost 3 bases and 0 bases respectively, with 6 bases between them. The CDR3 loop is CASSPDSSNQPQHF. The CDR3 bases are TGTGCCAGCTCACCCGACAGTAGCAATCAGCCCCAGCATTTT.

The CDR3 nucleotides read TGTGCCAGTAGTATAGGAGCGCGTGGCTACACCTTC. Its protein is CASSIGARGYTF. This rearrangement joins TRBV19 to TRBJ1-2; no clear D. The CDR3 sequence is 12 residues long. CDR1 is LNHDA, CDR2 SQIVND, per germline (reference sequence). V lost 1 base, J lost 7 bases, and 7 bases lay in between.

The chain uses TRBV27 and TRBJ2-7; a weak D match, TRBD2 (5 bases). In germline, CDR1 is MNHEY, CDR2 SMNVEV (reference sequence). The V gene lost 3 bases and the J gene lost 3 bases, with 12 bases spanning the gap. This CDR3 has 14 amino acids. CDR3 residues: CASSFRGNGYEQYF. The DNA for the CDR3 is TGTGCCAGCAGTTTCCGGGGAAACGGCTACGAGCAGTACTTC.

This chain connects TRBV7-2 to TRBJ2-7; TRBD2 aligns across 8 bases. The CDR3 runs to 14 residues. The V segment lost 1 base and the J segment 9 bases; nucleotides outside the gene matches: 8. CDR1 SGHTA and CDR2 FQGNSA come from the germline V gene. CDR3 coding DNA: TGTGCCAGCAGCTTAGTGGGGCGGGGGGCTCGGCAGTACTTC. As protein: CASSLVGRGARQYF.

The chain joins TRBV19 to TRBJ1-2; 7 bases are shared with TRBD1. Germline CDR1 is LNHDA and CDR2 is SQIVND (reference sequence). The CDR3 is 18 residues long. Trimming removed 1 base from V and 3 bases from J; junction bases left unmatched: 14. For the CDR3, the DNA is TGTGCCAGTAGTATAGGGCGTAGGGGGCTTAATGCGGACTATGGCTACACCTTC. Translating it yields CASSIGRRGLNADYGYTF.

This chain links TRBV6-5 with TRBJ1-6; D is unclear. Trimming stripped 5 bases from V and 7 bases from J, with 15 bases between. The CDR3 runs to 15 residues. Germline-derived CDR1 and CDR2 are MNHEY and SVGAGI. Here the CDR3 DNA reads TGTGCCAGCAGTCCATCGAGATCAGGCAATTCACCCCTCCACTTT. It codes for CASSPSRSGNSPLHF.

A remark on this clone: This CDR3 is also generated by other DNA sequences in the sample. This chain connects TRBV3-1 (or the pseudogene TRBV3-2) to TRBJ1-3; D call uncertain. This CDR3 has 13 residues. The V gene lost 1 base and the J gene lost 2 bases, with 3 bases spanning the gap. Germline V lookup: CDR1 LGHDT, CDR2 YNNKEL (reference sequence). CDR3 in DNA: TGTGCCAGCAGCCAAGTAGCTGGAAACACCATATATTTT. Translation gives CASSQVAGNTIYF.

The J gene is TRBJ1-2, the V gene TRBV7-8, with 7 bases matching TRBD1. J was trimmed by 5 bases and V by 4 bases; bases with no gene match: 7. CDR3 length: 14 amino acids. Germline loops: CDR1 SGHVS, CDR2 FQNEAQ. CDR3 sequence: CASSSGAGGYGYTF. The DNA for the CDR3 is TGTGCCAGCAGCTCCGGAGCAGGGGGTTATGGCTACACCTTC.

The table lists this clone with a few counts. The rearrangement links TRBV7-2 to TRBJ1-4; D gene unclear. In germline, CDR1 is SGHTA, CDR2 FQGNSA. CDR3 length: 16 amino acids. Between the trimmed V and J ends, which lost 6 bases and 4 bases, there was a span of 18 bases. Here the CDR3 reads CASRAGVADVNEKLFF. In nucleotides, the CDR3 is TGTGCCAGCAGGGCGGGTGTGGCAGATGTTAATGAAAAACTGTTTTTT.

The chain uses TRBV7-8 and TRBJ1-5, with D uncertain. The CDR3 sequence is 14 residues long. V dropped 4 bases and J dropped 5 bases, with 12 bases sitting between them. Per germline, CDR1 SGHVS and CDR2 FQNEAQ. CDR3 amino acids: CASSSLSPDQPQHF. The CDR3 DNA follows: TGTGCCAGCAGCTCTCTCTCCCCCGATCAGCCCCAGCATTTT.